These T cell receptor beta chains were read from a single sample in a study of T-cell memory formation after mild COVID-19. TCRdb reprocessed the 5' RACE reads via MiXCR and lists one record per CDR3 protein. Here the sample spans about 14,000 distinct CDR3 sequences, about 21% being singletons. The specimen sequenced was PBMCs or a T cell subset sorted from them (not recorded which). Source of these receptors: an adult woman who had mild COVID-19 (a few samples of this study predate the infection). Cell type and time point are not known. CDR3s include the opening cysteine and the closing phenylalanine or tryptophan. Fields, in order: clone size, D gene, V gene, J gene, CDR3 protein, CDR3 DNA. The D gene is left open where the match is weak. The size of a clone is reported for some rows only, either as once, few or many, or as a class for expanded clones.

many	.	TRBV4-1	TRBJ2-7	CASSQGFSYEQYF	TGCGCCAGCAGCCAAGGATTCTCCTACGAGCAGTACTTC
.	.	TRBV12-3/TRBV12-4	TRBJ2-3	CASRSDRPSTDTQYF	TGTGCCAGCAGGTCGGACAGACCAAGCACAGATACGCAGTATTTT
few	TRBD2	TRBV4-2	TRBJ2-7	CASSQETSGIEQYF	TGTGCCAGCAGCCAGGAGACTAGCGGGATCGAGCAGTACTTC
.	.	TRBV2	TRBJ2-1	CASRFYDEQFF	TGTGCCAGCAGGTTCTACGATGAGCAGTTCTTC
many	.	TRBV11-1	TRBJ1-6	CASSRDMSSYNSPLHF	TGTGCCAGCAGCCGGGACATGAGCTCCTATAATTCACCCCTCCACTTT
many	.	TRBV10-3	TRBJ2-5	CAISVQGQGGTFYQETQYF	TGTGCCATCAGTGTGCAAGGACAGGGAGGGACCTTCTACCAAGAGACCCAGTACTTC
many	TRBD2	TRBV20-1	TRBJ2-5	CSARVMPGRRGETQYF	TGCAGTGCTAGAGTGATGCCCGGGAGGCGGGGGGAGACCCAGTACTTC
.	.	TRBV2	TRBJ2-7	CASSERTSSYEQYF	TGTGCCAGCAGTGAACGGACGAGCTCCTACGAGCAGTACTTC
medium-sized	.	TRBV20-1	TRBJ2-3	CSARAGSQYF	TGCAGTGCTAGGGCGGGGTCGCAGTATTTT
many	.	TRBV7-2	TRBJ1-1	CASSRNILQTEAFF	TGTGCCAGCAGCCGCAATATACTCCAGACTGAAGCTTTCTTT
many	.	TRBV29-1	TRBJ1-1	CSAIMNTEAFF	TGCAGCGCTATCATGAACACTGAAGCTTTCTTT
many	TRBD1	TRBV7-9	TRBJ1-1	CASRDRSNTEAFF	TGTGCCAGCAGGGACAGGTCGAACACTGAAGCTTTCTTT
many	.	TRBV9	TRBJ2-5	CASSAEETQYF	TGTGCCAGCAGCGCAGAAGAGACCCAGTACTTC
once	.	TRBV3-1	TRBJ2-3	CASSPSSTGTQYF	TGTGCCAGCAGCCCTTCTTCCACCGGAACGCAGTATTTT
.	.	TRBV12-3/TRBV12-4	TRBJ1-1	CASRADRDKAFF	TGTGCCAGCAGGGCGGACCGGGACAAGGCTTTCTTT
.	.	TRBV7-9	TRBJ2-2	CASSLRHTGELFF	TGTGCCAGCAGCTTAAGGCACACCGGGGAGCTGTTTTTT
many	TRBD1	TRBV18	TRBJ1-2	CASSPASEGQGAGGYTF	TGTGCCAGCTCACCGGCGAGCGAAGGACAGGGGGCTGGCGGCTACACCTTC
many	TRBD1	TRBV29-1	TRBJ2-6	CSVVDRAFSGANVLTF	TGCAGCGTAGTCGACAGGGCGTTCTCTGGGGCCAACGTCCTGACTTTC
once	TRBD2	TRBV7-8	TRBJ2-1	CASSRGGDHNEQFF	TGTGCCAGCAGCCGCGGGGGGGACCACAATGAGCAGTTCTTC
many	TRBD1	TRBV27	TRBJ2-2	CASSSWDSSTGELFF	TGTGCCAGCAGTTCCTGGGACAGCAGCACCGGGGAGCTGTTTTTT
many	TRBD1	TRBV19	TRBJ2-3	CASSIGQGLSSTDTQYF	TGTGCCAGTAGTATTGGACAGGGGTTGAGTAGCACAGATACGCAGTATTTT
many	TRBD2	TRBV4-1	TRBJ2-3	CVSSWNPGLAADTQYF	TGCGTCAGCAGCTGGAACCCGGGACTAGCCGCCGATACGCAGTATTTT
many	.	TRBV3-1	TRBJ1-2	CASSQDRWTNREHYGYTF	TGTGCCAGCAGCCAAGATCGGTGGACAAACAGAGAGCACTATGGCTACACCTTC
many	TRBD1	TRBV3-1	TRBJ1-1	CASSPGTGMNTEAFF	TGTGCCAGCAGCCCTGGGACAGGGATGAACACTGAAGCTTTCTTT
.	.	TRBV6-1	TRBJ2-1	CARSEVISQFF	TGTGCCAGAAGTGAAGTTATATCGCAGTTCTTC
many	TRBD2	TRBV5-6	TRBJ2-1	CASSLGLAANEQFF	TGTGCCAGCAGCTTGGGACTAGCGGCTAATGAGCAGTTCTTC
many	TRBD2	TRBV20-1	TRBJ2-5	CSARIPGTSGETQYF	TGCAGTGCTAGAATCCCCGGGACTAGCGGGGAGACCCAGTACTTC
many	TRBD1	TRBV30	TRBJ2-1	CAWSVLGRGSRFF	TGTGCCTGGAGTGTACTCGGCAGGGGGTCGAGGTTCTTC
many	TRBD2	TRBV2	TRBJ2-1	CASSEPETSGGVYEQFF	TGTGCCAGCAGTGAACCGGAGACTAGCGGGGGAGTCTATGAGCAGTTCTTC
many	.	TRBV24-1	TRBJ2-1	CATSDPRDEVPSSYNEQFF	TGTGCCACCAGTGACCCGCGGGACGAAGTCCCCAGCTCCTACAATGAGCAGTTCTTC
.	.	TRBV7-2	TRBJ2-1	CASSGTSYNEQFF	TGTGCCAGCAGCGGAACCTCCTACAATGAGCAGTTCTTC
.	.	TRBV12-3/TRBV12-4	TRBJ1-3	CASSLGVAGNTIYF	TGTGCCAGCAGTTTAGGGGTGGCTGGAAACACCATATATTTT
many	TRBD2	TRBV3-1	TRBJ2-1	CASSQDWLAGLSGANEQFF	TGTGCCAGCAGCCAAGACTGGCTAGCGGGATTAAGTGGAGCGAATGAGCAGTTCTTC
many	.	TRBV7-2	TRBJ2-2	CASSSTYRVSNTGELFF	TGTGCCAGCAGCTCGACCTACAGGGTCTCGAACACCGGGGAGCTGTTTTTT
many	TRBD2	TRBV6-5	TRBJ2-2	CASSLDGFPGGGAGELFF	TGTGCCAGCAGTCTCGATGGATTTCCTGGCGGGGGGGCAGGGGAGCTGTTTTTT
medium-sized	TRBD1	TRBV7-6	TRBJ2-1	CASSDGQGLYRTIDEQFF	TGTGCCAGCAGCGACGGACAGGGGTTGTATCGCACAATTGATGAGCAGTTCTTC
.	.	TRBV5-1	TRBJ2-3	CASSFGVETSTDTQYF	TGCGCCAGCAGCTTCGGAGTGGAAACTAGCACAGATACGCAGTATTTT
many	.	TRBV7-9	TRBJ1-1	CASSFPGDTEAFF	TGTGCCAGCAGCTTTCCCGGGGACACTGAAGCTTTCTTT
many	TRBD2	TRBV5-5	TRBJ2-5	CASSLGTSGGETQYF	TGTGCCAGCAGCCTAGGGACTAGCGGGGGAGAGACCCAGTACTTC
many	.	TRBV2	TRBJ2-6	CASSEKAPRGSGANVLTF	TGTGCCAGCAGTGAAAAGGCCCCCAGGGGCTCTGGGGCCAACGTCCTGACTTTC
.	TRBD1	TRBV9	TRBJ2-5	CASSAGTGGIQETQYF	TGTGCCAGCAGCGCTGGGACAGGGGGGATTCAAGAGACCCAGTACTTC
many	TRBD2	TRBV5-1	TRBJ2-5	CASSLNSGGPETQYF	TGCGCCAGCAGCTTAAATTCGGGGGGGCCAGAGACCCAGTACTTC
many	TRBD2	TRBV7-3	TRBJ2-1	CASSSSGGLRNEQFF	TGTGCCAGCAGCTCTAGCGGGGGATTGCGGAATGAGCAGTTCTTC
many	.	TRBV12-3/TRBV12-4	TRBJ2-7	CASSLSARDEQYF	TGTGCCAGCAGCCTGAGTGCCCGAGACGAGCAGTACTTC
few	TRBD2	TRBV7-8	TRBJ2-7	CASSPGRTSGGIDEQYF	TGTGCCAGCAGCCCCGGCCGGACTAGCGGGGGGATCGACGAGCAGTACTTC
many	TRBD1	TRBV6-5	TRBJ2-2	CASRLRDSPNAGELFF	TGTGCCAGCAGGTTAAGGGACAGCCCGAACGCCGGGGAGCTGTTTTTT
many	TRBD1	TRBV12-3/TRBV12-4	TRBJ2-1	CASSPGTGGFGEQFF	TGTGCCAGCAGTCCCGGGACAGGGGGGTTCGGTGAGCAGTTCTTC
many	.	TRBV5-1	TRBJ2-7	CASSLDLDRLASYEQYF	TGCGCCAGCAGCTTGGACCTCGACAGGCTTGCTTCCTACGAGCAGTACTTC
many	TRBD2	TRBV20-1	TRBJ2-1	CSARDSGSTSSYNEQFF	TGCAGTGCGAGGGATAGCGGGAGCACTAGCTCCTACAATGAGCAGTTCTTC
many	.	TRBV7-8	TRBJ2-2	CASSFPDRISNTGELFF	TGTGCCAGCAGCTTCCCGGACCGGATATCGAACACCGGGGAGCTGTTTTTT
many	TRBD2	TRBV12-3/TRBV12-4	TRBJ2-1	CASSGAGTSGGPRRDEQFF	TGTGCCAGCAGTGGGGCCGGGACTAGCGGGGGACCAAGGAGGGATGAGCAGTTCTTC
many	TRBD2	TRBV20-1	TRBJ2-1	CSAPLAGGSTNNEQFF	TGCAGTGCCCCTTTAGCGGGAGGGAGTACCAACAATGAGCAGTTCTTC
many	TRBD1	TRBV4-3	TRBJ2-1	CASSRDRGTFYNEQFF	TGCGCCAGCAGCAGGGACAGGGGCACCTTTTACAATGAGCAGTTCTTC
many	TRBD2	TRBV19	TRBJ2-3	CATAGGEGPLNTDTQYF	TGTGCCACCGCCGGGGGGGAGGGCCCCCTTAACACAGATACGCAGTATTTT